These 25 T cell receptor beta chains were all obtained from the same sample, sequenced in a study of OX40 agonist ivuxolimab in advanced cancers. Assay used: immunoSEQ multiplex PCR; TCRdb lists only in-frame clones, some missing. The repertoire includes 70,000 or so clones, approximately 90% of them detected once, and under 0.6% sits in the top ten. The specimen comprised CD4+ or CD8+ T cells sorted from blood, sampled in a trial of the OX40 agonist ivuxolimab. The receptors originated from an adult with an advanced solid tumor such as melanoma, head and neck, liver or kidney cancer.

The chain couples TRBV11-2 to TRBJ2-7, with D perhaps given as TRBD1 or TRBD2 (5 bases each). V was pared by 5 bases and J by 3 bases, with 17 bases between. Germline lookup yields CDR1 SGHAT and CDR2 FQNNGV. The CDR3 has 15 residues. The CDR3 DNA follows: TGTGCCAGCAGCCGCAACGAGGGGCTACTCTACGAGCAGTACTTC. It translates to CASSRNEGLLYEQYF. The whole variable domain, filled in from reference TRBV11-2 and TRBJ2-7, reads EAGVAQSPRYKIIEKRQSVAFWCNPISGHATLYWYQQILGQGPKLLIQFQNNGVVDDSQLPKDRFSAERLKGVDSTLKIQPAKLEDSAVYLCASSRNEGLLYEQYFGPGTRLTVT.

Here the CDR3 reads CASSERGDRDTEAFF. CDR3 DNA sequence: TGTGCCAGCAGTGAACGGGGGGATAGGGACACTGAAGCTTTCTTT. The chain uses TRBV6-1 and TRBJ1-1, with a weak D call TRBD1 (5 bases). Germline assignment: CDR1 MNHNS and CDR2 SASEGT. Deletions cut 2 bases from V and 3 bases from J, with 13 bases between. The CDR3 sequence is 15 residues long.

The rearrangement uses TRBV11-3 and TRBJ2-3; 16 bases are a match to TRBD2. The CDR3 has 16 amino acids. Looked up from germline, CDR1 is SGHNT and CDR2 is YENEEA. Germline trimming cut 5 bases from V and 4 bases from J; bases unmatched to any gene: 3. The CDR3 bases are TGTGCCAGCAGCCCGGGGACTAGCGGGAGGGCAGATACGCAGTATTTT. Amino acid sequence: CASSPGTSGRADTQYF.

The chain recombines TRBV7-2 with TRBJ1-4; 7 bases line up with TRBD1. The CDR3 is made up of 15 amino acids. CDR1 is SGHTA, CDR2 FQGNSA, per germline. Unmatched junction bases numbered 10, after V lost 5 bases and J lost 7 bases. CDR3 nucleotide sequence: TGTGCCAGCAGCGCTCAGACAGGGCGGGGTGAAAAACTGTTTTTT. This translates into CASSAQTGRGEKLFF. The complete variable domain, with remaining parts taken from reference TRBV7-2 and TRBJ1-4, reads GAGVSQSPSNKVTEKGKDVELRCDPISGHTALYWYRQSLGQGLEFLIYFQGNSAPDKSGLPSDRFSAERTGGSVSTLTIQRTQQEDSAVYLCASSAQTGRGEKLFFGSGTQLSVL.

The table lists this clone with a few counts. The V call is TRBV7-9, the J call TRBJ2-1; 9 nucleotides match TRBD2. CDR3 length: 15 residues. V gave up 7 bases and J gave up 6 bases; unmatched junction bases: 10. Germline V lookup: CDR1 SEHNR, CDR2 FQNEAQ (reference sequence). CDR3: CASTHQAGGGNEQFF. CDR3 nucleotides: TGTGCCAGCACCCACCAGGCGGGAGGGGGCAATGAGCAGTTCTTC.

The chain carries TRBV14 and TRBJ2-1; TRBD2 aligns across 11 bases. CDR1 and CDR2 from the germline V gene are SGHDN and FVKESK. The V segment lost 4 bases and the J segment 4 bases; nucleotides outside the gene matches: 9. The CDR3 runs 17 residues. The CDR3 spells CASSRELAGGPYNEQFF. CDR3 DNA: TGTGCCAGCAGCCGGGAGTTAGCGGGAGGGCCGTACAATGAGCAGTTCTTC.

The chain uses TRBV9 and TRBJ2-3; D gene unclear. Trimming cost V 0 bases and J 5 bases, with 7 bases left between them. This CDR3 region has 13 residues. Germline V lookup: CDR1 SGDLS, CDR2 YYNGEE. CDR3 loop: CASSVDGQDTQYF. The CDR3 DNA sequence: TGTGCCAGCAGCGTAGATGGTCAAGATACGCAGTATTTT.

The chain couples TRBV28 to TRBJ2-1; TRBD2 aligns across 12 bases. Germline assignment: CDR1 MDHEN and CDR2 SYDVKM. The CDR3 totals 15 residues. The V and J ends lost 2 bases and 6 bases, in that order; junction bases with no gene match: 2. CDR3 in DNA: TGTGCCAGCAGTTTAAGGACTAGCGGGATCAATGAGCAGTTCTTC. The encoded protein is CASSLRTSGINEQFF.

This chain's CDR3 is CATSRELRDPVMGQFF. Written as DNA, the CDR3 is TGTGCCACCAGCAGAGAGCTGCGGGACCCCGTTATGGGGCAGTTCTTC. This chain connects TRBV15 to TRBJ2-1; possible D gene TRBD2, 6 bases. CDR3 size: 16 residues. Per germline, CDR1 LNHNV and CDR2 YYDKDF (reference sequence). Trimming removed 0 bases at V and 12 bases at J, with 21 bases between.

The chain uses TRBV30 and TRBJ1-3, with no clear D. With 0 bases removed from V and 6 bases from J, the gap between germline ends came to 15 bases. CDR1 and CDR2 from the germline V gene are GTSNPN and SVGIG (reference sequence). There are 15 residues in the CDR3. The CDR3 nucleotides read TGTGCCTGGAGTGTGGGGTCGGGGTACCCAAACACCATATATTTT. Amino acid sequence: CAWSVGSGYPNTIYF. Combining the CDR3 with reference TRBV30 and TRBJ1-3 gives the whole variable domain SQTIHQWPATLVQPVGSPLSLECTVEGTSNPNLYWYRQAAGRGLQLLFYSVGIGQISSEVPQNLSASRPQDRQFILSSKKLLLSDSGFYLCAWSVGSGYPNTIYFGEGSWLTVV.

The chain couples TRBV2 to TRBJ1-5; 9 bases agree with TRBD1. Trimming cost V 6 bases and J 9 bases; bases outside gene matches: 3. The CDR3 loop spans 12 amino acids. Germline CDR1 reads SNHLY; CDR2 reads FYNNEI. CDR3 region: CASRGTGWPQHF. The CDR3 DNA reads TGTGCCAGCAGGGGGACAGGGTGGCCCCAGCATTTT.

This chain connects TRBV19 to TRBJ2-7; 7 nucleotides match TRBD1. The CDR3 has 14 residues. From germline, CDR1 is LNHDA and CDR2 SQIVND (reference sequence). Trimming cost V 3 bases and J 1 base; bases outside gene matches: 3. CDR3 in DNA: TGTGCCAGTAGTATGGAGACAGGGTCCTACGAGCAGTACTTC. Amino acids: CASSMETGSYEQYF.

The chain carries TRBV27 and TRBJ2-4; D is uncertain. V was pared by 8 bases and J by 0 bases, with 14 bases between. Germline V CDR1 and CDR2: MNHEY, SMNVEV (reference sequence). CDR3 length: 15 residues. CDR3 DNA sequence: TGTGCCAGCGGCGGAGATGGTCTAGCCAAAAACATTCAGTACTTC. It encodes CASGGDGLAKNIQYF.

In this sample, this clone turned up once. The chain carries TRBV11-2 and TRBJ1-2; 11 positions agree with TRBD1. Germline loops: CDR1 SGHAT, CDR2 FQNNGV. The CDR3 totals 14 residues. The V and J ends lost 4 bases and 8 bases, in that order; junction bases with no gene match: 6. The CDR3 DNA is TGTGCCAGCAGCTCCGGACAGGGGGCAAGCGGCTACACCTTC. Its protein is CASSSGQGASGYTF. The whole variable domain, remainder taken from reference TRBV11-2 and TRBJ1-2, is EAGVAQSPRYKIIEKRQSVAFWCNPISGHATLYWYQQILGQGPKLLIQFQNNGVVDDSQLPKDRFSAERLKGVDSTLKIQPAKLEDSAVYLCASSSGQGASGYTFGSGTRLTVV.

This clone was seen more than once but under ten times. This chain joins TRBV5-6 and TRBJ2-5, with TRBD1 as a possible D gene (5 bases). There are 15 residues in the CDR3. V lost 5 bases to trimming and J lost 2 bases, with 16 bases between them. The germline V gene has CDR1 SGHDT and CDR2 YYEEEE. CDR3 amino acids: CASSLRQTTQETQYF. CDR3 in DNA: TGTGCCAGCAGTCTTAGACAGACAACTCAAGAGACCCAGTACTTC.

The chain uses TRBV11-2 and TRBJ2-2; D could derive from TRBD1 or TRBD2 (6 bases each). Trimming removed 0 bases at V and 7 bases at J, with 12 bases between. This CDR3 spans 15 amino acids. From germline, CDR1 is SGHAT and CDR2 FQNNGV. The CDR3 here is CASSLEGAGRGELFF. The DNA for the CDR3 is TGTGCCAGCAGCTTAGAGGGGGCGGGGCGCGGGGAGCTGTTTTTT.

The rearrangement links TRBV15 to TRBJ2-1, with D unresolved. CDR3 size: 12 residues. Trimming took 3 bases from V and 9 from J, leaving 9 bases between them. Germline CDR1 and CDR2: LNHNV and YYDKDF (reference sequence). The chain's CDR3 is CATSSLKSEQFF. In nucleotides, the CDR3 is TGTGCCACCAGCAGTTTAAAGAGTGAGCAGTTCTTC.

V and J are TRBV18 and TRBJ2-5; D is possibly TRBD1 or TRBD2 (5 bases each). Germline assignment: CDR1 KGHSH and CDR2 LQKENI. This CDR3 is 14 amino acids long. The ends were cut back, 3 bases at V and 5 bases at J, with 13 bases in the middle. The CDR3 coding sequence is TGTGCCAGCTCACCGTACGATGAGGGGGAGACCCAGTACTTC. Translating it yields CASSPYDEGETQYF.

The chain recombines TRBV11-2 with TRBJ1-1; 8 bases match TRBD1. V lost 3 bases and J lost 1; bases outside the gene matches: 4. The germline CDR1 and CDR2 sequences are SGHAT and FQNNGV. This CDR3 has 15 residues. DNA for the CDR3: TGTGCCAGCAGCTTCAGGGGGCGCGGGAACACTGAAGCTTTCTTT. Translating gives CASSFRGRGNTEAFF.

The chain combines TRBV19 with TRBJ2-1; 10 bases agree with TRBD2. CDR1 LNHDA and CDR2 SQIVND come from the germline V gene (reference sequence). The CDR3 runs to 14 residues. The V segment lost 6 bases and the J segment 8 bases; nucleotides outside the gene matches: 7. The CDR3 reads CASSDSGRRYEQFF. CDR3 coding DNA: TGTGCCAGTAGCGATAGCGGGAGGAGGTATGAGCAGTTCTTC. Looking up the rest from reference TRBV19 and TRBJ2-1 gives the full variable domain: DGGITQSPKYLFRKEGQNVTLSCEQNLNHDAMYWYRQDPGQGLRLIYYSQIVNDFQKGDIAEGYSVSREKKESFPLTVTSAQKNPTAFYLCASSDSGRRYEQFFGPGTRLTVL.

This chain connects TRBV6-5 to TRBJ2-7; TRBD1 aligns across 7 bases. In germline, CDR1 is MNHEY, CDR2 SVGAGI. This CDR3 is 16 amino acids long. The trim removed 2 bases at V and 2 bases at J, leaving 9 bases unmatched. DNA of the CDR3: TGTGCCAGCAGTTACACCGTAATGACAGGGACCTACGAGCAGTACTTC. Its protein product is CASSYTVMTGTYEQYF.

V and J are TRBV4-1 and TRBJ1-2, with a weak D call TRBD1 (5 bases). CDR3 size: 14 residues. CDR1 is MGHRA and CDR2 is YSYEKL in the germline V gene. V lost 0 bases, J lost 8 bases, and 13 bases lay in between. CDR3 in amino acids: CASSQDGSQGGYTF. The CDR3, as DNA: TGCGCCAGCAGCCAAGATGGTAGTCAGGGCGGCTACACCTTC.

The chain couples TRBV9 to TRBJ2-7, with 7 bases that match TRBD1. The germline CDR1 and CDR2 sequences are SGDLS and YYNGEE. J lost 2 bases, V lost 3 bases, and 5 bases had no gene match. This CDR3 spans 14 amino acids. The CDR3 loop is CASSDGTVPYEQYF. The DNA for the CDR3 is TGTGCCAGCAGCGACGGGACAGTTCCCTACGAGCAGTACTTC.

This CDR3 reads CASSSGTSGRASTDTQYF. DNA of the CDR3: TGTGCCAGCAGCTCAGGGACTAGCGGGAGGGCTAGCACAGATACGCAGTATTTT. The chain is built from TRBV11-2 and TRBJ2-3, with 16 bases lining up with TRBD2. Trimming cost V 4 bases and J 0 bases; bases outside gene matches: 4. Germline assignment: CDR1 SGHAT and CDR2 FQNNGV. The CDR3 runs to 18 residues.

The chain uses TRBV4-3 and TRBJ2-1, with D unclear. Germline V CDR1 and CDR2: LGHNA, YSLEER. Trimming took off 1 base at V and 0 bases at J, with 7 bases between the two ends. This CDR3 is 15 amino acids long. CDR3 nucleotide sequence: TGCGCCAGCAGCCAAGCAATAGCCTCCTACAATGAGCAGTTCTTC. Its translation: CASSQAIASYNEQFF.